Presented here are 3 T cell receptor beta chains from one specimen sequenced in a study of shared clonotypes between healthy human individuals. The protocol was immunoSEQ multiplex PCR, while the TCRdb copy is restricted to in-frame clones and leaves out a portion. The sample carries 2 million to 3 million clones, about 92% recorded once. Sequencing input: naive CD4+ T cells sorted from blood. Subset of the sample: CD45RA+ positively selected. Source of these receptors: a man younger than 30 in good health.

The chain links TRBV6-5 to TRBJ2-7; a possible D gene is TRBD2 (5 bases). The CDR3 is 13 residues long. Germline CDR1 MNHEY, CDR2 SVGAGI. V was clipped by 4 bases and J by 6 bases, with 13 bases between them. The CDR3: CASSSLASAEQYF. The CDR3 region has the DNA TGTGCCAGCAGTTCCCTAGCCTCTGCCGAGCAGTACTTC.

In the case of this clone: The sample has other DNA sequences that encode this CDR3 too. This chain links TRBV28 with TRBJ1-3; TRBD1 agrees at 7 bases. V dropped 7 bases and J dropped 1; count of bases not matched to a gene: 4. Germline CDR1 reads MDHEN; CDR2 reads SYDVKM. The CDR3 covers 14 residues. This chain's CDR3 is CASTPGGSGNTIYF. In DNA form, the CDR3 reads TGTGCCAGCACCCCAGGGGGGTCTGGAAACACCATATATTTT. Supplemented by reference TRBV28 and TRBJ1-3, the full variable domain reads DVKVTQSSRYLVKRTGEKVFLECVQDMDHENMFWYRQDPGLGLRLIYFSYDVKMKEKGDIPEGYSVSREKKERFSLILESASTNQTSMYLCASTPGGSGNTIYFGEGSWLTVV.

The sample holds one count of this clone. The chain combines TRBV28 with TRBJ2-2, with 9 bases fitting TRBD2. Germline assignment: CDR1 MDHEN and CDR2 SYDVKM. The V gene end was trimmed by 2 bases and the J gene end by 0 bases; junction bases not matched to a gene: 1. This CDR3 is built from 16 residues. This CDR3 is CASSLRLAANTGELFF. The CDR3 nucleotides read TGTGCCAGCAGTTTAAGACTAGCGGCGAACACCGGGGAGCTGTTTTTT.